The clone carrying this T cell receptor (beta chain) showed up many times. Its antigen remains unidentified. Assay used: immunoSEQ multiplex PCR; TCRdb lists only in-frame clones, some missing. The sample yields approximately 35,000 clones, without any singletons. The data originate from a study of T cells after posttransplantation cyclophosphamide. Whole-study results and caveats: Donor-recipient repertoire similarity was low at 1-2 months, rising over year one. Skin or GI-infiltrating T cells shared few TRB sequences with blood. After PTCy, TRB diversity resembled that of CNI/methotrexate controls.

This related bone marrow graft donor gave peripheral blood on the day of marrow donation. The CDR3 has 14 amino acids. J was trimmed by 7 bases and V by 3 bases; bases with no gene match: 8. Looked up from germline, CDR1 is SGHTA and CDR2 is FQGNSA. This clonotype was sampled from a woman aged 30 to 39 in good health and a related stem cell transplant donor. The rearrangement joins TRBV7-2 to TRBJ2-7, with 8 bases fitting TRBD2. The sequencing sample was made of PBMCs. CDR3 amino acids: CASSLSSGGREQYF. CDR3 DNA: TGTGCCAGCAGCTTGTCCAGCGGGGGCCGGGAGCAGTACTTC.